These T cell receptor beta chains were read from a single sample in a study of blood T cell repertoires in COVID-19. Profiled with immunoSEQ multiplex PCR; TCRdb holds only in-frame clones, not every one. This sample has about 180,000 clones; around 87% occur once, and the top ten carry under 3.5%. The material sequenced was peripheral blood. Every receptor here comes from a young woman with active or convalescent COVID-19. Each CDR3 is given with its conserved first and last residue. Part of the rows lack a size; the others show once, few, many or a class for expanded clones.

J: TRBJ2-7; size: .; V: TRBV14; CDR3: CASSQYDGYEQYF
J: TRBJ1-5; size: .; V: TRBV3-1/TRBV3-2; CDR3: CASSRAGNSNQPQHF
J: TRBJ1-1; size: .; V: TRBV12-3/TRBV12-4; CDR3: CASSPSGTEAFF
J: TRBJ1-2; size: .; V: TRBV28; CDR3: CASSLARLRDGYTF
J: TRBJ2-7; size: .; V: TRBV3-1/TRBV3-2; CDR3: CASSQRTSGTYEQYF
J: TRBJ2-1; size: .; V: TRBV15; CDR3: CATSRGTGGSYNEQFF
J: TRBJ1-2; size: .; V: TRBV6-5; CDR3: CASKTDQGVGGYTF
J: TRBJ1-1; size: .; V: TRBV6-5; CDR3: CASSYFSRGNTEAFF
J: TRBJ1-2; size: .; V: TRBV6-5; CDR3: CASMLQTGAYTF
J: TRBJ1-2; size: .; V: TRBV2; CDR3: CASSDHRSNYGYTF
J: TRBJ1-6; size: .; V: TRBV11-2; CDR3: CASSLERGTNYNSPLHF
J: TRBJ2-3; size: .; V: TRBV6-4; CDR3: CASATSGRAHTQYF
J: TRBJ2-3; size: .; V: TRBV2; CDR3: CASGGTSGGYRTDTQYF
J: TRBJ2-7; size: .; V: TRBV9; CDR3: CASSVSSGRQYEQYF
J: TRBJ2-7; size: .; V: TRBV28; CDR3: CASIQKLAGVPQYF
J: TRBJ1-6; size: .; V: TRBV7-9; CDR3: CASSLFAAYPYNSPLHF
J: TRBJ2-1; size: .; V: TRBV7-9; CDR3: CASSLRGSAGGYEQFF
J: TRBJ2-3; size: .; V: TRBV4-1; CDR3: CASSQEPSGGTDTQYF
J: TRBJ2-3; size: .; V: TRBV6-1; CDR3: CASSDYGGPSTDTQYF
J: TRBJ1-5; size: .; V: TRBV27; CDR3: CASSLVGQGVDSNQPQHF
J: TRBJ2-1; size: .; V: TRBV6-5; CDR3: CASSQTWNEQFF
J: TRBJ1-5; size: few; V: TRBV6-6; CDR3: CASSPIDRGVSQPQHF
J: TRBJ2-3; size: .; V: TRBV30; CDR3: CAWSVLPTSDTQYF
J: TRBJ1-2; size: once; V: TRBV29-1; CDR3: CSVELGARSDGYTF
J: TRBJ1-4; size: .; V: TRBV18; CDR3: CASSPEQATNEKLFF
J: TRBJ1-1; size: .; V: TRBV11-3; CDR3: CASSPRAGPEAFF
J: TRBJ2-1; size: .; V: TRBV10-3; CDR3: CAMAAGLINNEQFF
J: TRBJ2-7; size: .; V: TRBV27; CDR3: CASSTAQGYEQYF
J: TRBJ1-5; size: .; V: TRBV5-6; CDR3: CASRRDRDRGQPQHF
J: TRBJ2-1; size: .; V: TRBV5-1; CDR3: CASSFYRDSVYNEQFF
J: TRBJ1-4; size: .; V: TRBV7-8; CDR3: CASSLNPDRANEKLFF
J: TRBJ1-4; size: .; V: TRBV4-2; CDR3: CASSRDRGGANEKLFF
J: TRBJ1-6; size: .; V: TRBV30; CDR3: CAWRKGSYNSPLHF
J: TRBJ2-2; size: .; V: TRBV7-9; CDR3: CASSLNLGDTGELFF
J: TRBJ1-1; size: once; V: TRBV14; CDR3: CASSQGPERGLVTEAFF
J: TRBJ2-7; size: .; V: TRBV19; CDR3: CASSTGTSGSSIPYEQYF
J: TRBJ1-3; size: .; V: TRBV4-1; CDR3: CASSQEGQSSGNTIYF
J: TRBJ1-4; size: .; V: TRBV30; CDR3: CAWSESRGVSEKLFF
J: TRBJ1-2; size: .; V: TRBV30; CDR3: CACQGPYNFYGYTF
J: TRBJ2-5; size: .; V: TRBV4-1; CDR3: CASSQDALAGGPQETQYF
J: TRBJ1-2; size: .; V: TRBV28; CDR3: CASSSGTANYGYTF
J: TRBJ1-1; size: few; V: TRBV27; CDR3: CASSLEDTGGMGVNTEAFF
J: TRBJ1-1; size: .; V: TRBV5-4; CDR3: CASSLPGGNTEAFF
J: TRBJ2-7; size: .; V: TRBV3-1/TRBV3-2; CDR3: CASSQEAGVTYEQYF
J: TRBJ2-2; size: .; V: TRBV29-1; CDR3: CSVDRVGTGELFF